The 7 T cell receptor beta chains below come from one sample, sequenced in a study of response to subunit inactivated influenza vaccine. MiXCR, run by TCRdb on the RT-PCR reads, gives a single entry per CDR3 protein. The data contain roughly 500,000 distinct CDR3 sequences, approximately 24% of them singletons. Separately, the same data were catalogued under a study of T cells expressing NK-cell markers. That report adds: Libraries used 5'RACE template switching adding universal primer site and UMIs.

The material sequenced was CD4+ T cells sorted from PBMCs, taken about 13 days after vaccination. All receptors derive from a man aged 45-60 years who received an inactivated influenza vaccine.

CDR3 in DNA: TGTGCCATCAGTGACAGGGACAGGGAGTCCTACAATGAGCAGTTCTTC. Protein product: CAISDRDRESYNEQFF. V is TRBV10-3 and J is TRBJ2-1; 9 nucleotides agree with TRBD1. V lost 3 bases, J lost 1 base, and 4 bases stayed unmatched. CDR1 and CDR2 from the germline V gene are ENHRY and SYGVKD. The CDR3 sequence is 16 residues long.

This clonotype has a handful of counts. The chain uses TRBV10-3 and TRBJ2-1, with 11 bases matching TRBD2. CDR3 size: 16 residues. The germline V gene has CDR1 ENHRY and CDR2 SYGVKD. The ends lost 7 bases at V and 5 bases at J; junction bases unmatched: 10. Here the CDR3 reads CAITGILAGEHNEQFF. The DNA for the CDR3 is TGTGCCATCACCGGAATACTAGCGGGAGAACACAATGAGCAGTTCTTC.

The CDR3 is CASSRGVGRSYNSPLHF. In nucleotides, the CDR3 is TGTGCCAGCTCAAGGGGGGTGGGGCGCTCCTATAATTCACCCCTCCACTTT. The rearrangement uses TRBV6-1 and TRBJ1-6; D may be TRBD1 (6 bases). Germline CDR1 MNHNS, CDR2 SASEGT. The CDR3 has 17 residues. V was trimmed by 8 bases and J by 0 bases, leaving 17 bases between them.

V usage is TRBV20-1 and J usage is TRBJ1-3; D is unresolved. Germline assignment: CDR1 DFQATT and CDR2 SNEGSKA (reference sequence). Trimming shortened V by 0 bases and J by 1 base, and 13 bases separated the two germline ends. The CDR3 sequence is 16 residues long. The CDR3 protein is CSARDRLKGSGNTIYF. The CDR3 DNA reads as TGCAGTGCTAGAGATCGGTTGAAGGGTTCTGGAAACACCATATATTTT.

This clonotype was recorded a few times. The chain uses TRBV24-1 and TRBJ2-3, with TRBD1 matching 7 bases. Germline CDR1 is KGHDR and CDR2 is SFDVKD. The J segment lost 7 bases and the V segment lost 4 bases, leaving 1 base of the junction unmatched. This CDR3 region has 12 residues. The CDR3 spells CATSEQGYTQYF. CDR3 coding DNA: TGTGCCACCAGTGAACAGGGGTATACGCAGTATTTT.

V usage is TRBV24-1 and J usage is TRBJ2-3; TRBD2 matches 10 bases. Germline assignment: CDR1 KGHDR and CDR2 SFDVKD. Germline trimming cut 1 base from V and 0 bases from J; bases unmatched to any gene: 6. The CDR3 has 18 residues. CDR3 amino acids: CATSDFKGLAPSTDTQYF. CDR3 sequence (DNA): TGTGCCACCAGTGATTTTAAGGGACTAGCGCCTAGCACAGATACGCAGTATTTT.

This clonotype has at least ten counts. J is TRBJ2-4 and V is TRBV20-1, with D unclear. CDR3 size: 17 residues. V lost 2 bases and J 4 bases, leaving 21 bases between the germline ends. Germline V lookup: CDR1 DFQATT, CDR2 SNEGSKA (reference sequence). Here the CDR3 reads CSARSGRPILNKNIQYF. As DNA, the CDR3 is TGCAGTGCTAGATCAGGACGTCCAATCCTAAATAAAAACATTCAGTACTTC.